These 11 T cell receptor beta chains were sequenced from one sample in a study of T cell repertoires in cytomegalovirus infection. Their cognate antigens are unknown. TCRdb re-called the reads through MiXCR, storing one row per CDR3 protein. The sample yields around 78,000 distinct CDR3 sequences, about 24% seen once. The sample here was CD8+ T cells from cultured PBMCs, taken from culture after CMV antigen stimulation. The receptors shown here come from a human donor in good health (CMV status not recorded). Some clones in this sample may be carry-over from other donors' samples.

The rearrangement joins TRBV6-8 to TRBJ1-5; weak D call: TRBD1 (6 bases). V was cut by 6 bases and J by 0 bases, with 12 bases left in between. Germline values: CDR1 MNHGY, CDR2 SAAAGT. The CDR3 has 15 residues. This CDR3 reads CASSIDRYSNQPQHF. The CDR3 DNA follows: TGTGCCAGCAGCATCGACAGGTATAGCAATCAGCCCCAGCATTTT.

The table lists this clonotype with many counts. The rearrangement links TRBV7-6 to TRBJ2-5; D remains ambiguous. V lost 4 bases to trimming and J lost 2 bases, with 20 bases between them. Germline values: CDR1 SGHVS, CDR2 FNYEAQ. The CDR3 consists of 17 residues. The CDR3 DNA sequence: TGTGCCAGCAGCTACAAGATCGGAGTGGCCATGCAAGAGACCCAGTACTTC. Its translation: CASSYKIGVAMQETQYF. Based on the CDR3 plus reference TRBV7-6 and TRBJ2-5, the full variable domain is GAGVSQSPRYKVTKRGQDVALRCDPISGHVSLYWYRQALGQGPEFLTYFNYEAQQDKSGLPNDRFSAERPEGSISTLTIQRTEQRDSAMYRCASSYKIGVAMQETQYFGPGTRLLVL.

V gene TRBV6-6 combines with J gene TRBJ2-1; the D is unclear. Germline values: CDR1 MNHNY, CDR2 SVGAGI (reference sequence). Deletions cut 0 bases from V and 4 bases from J, with 1 base between. The CDR3 has 12 amino acids. The CDR3 DNA sequence: TGTGCCAGCAGTTACTCTTACAATGAGCAGTTCTTC. It encodes CASSYSYNEQFF.

This clonotype was counted between two and nine times. The chain uses TRBV19 and TRBJ2-1; 10 bases are shared with TRBD2. The trim removed 6 bases at V and 7 bases at J, leaving 6 bases unmatched. This CDR3 region has 14 residues. Looked up from germline, CDR1 is LNHDA and CDR2 is SQIVND (reference sequence). The CDR3 is CASRRGLAENEQFF. The CDR3 region has the DNA TGTGCCAGTAGACGCGGACTAGCGGAAAATGAGCAGTTCTTC.

This clonotype has just a few counts. This chain links TRBV12-3 or TRBV12-4 with TRBJ2-5; 14 nucleotides line up with TRBD2. The CDR3 is 16 amino acids. V shed 6 bases, J shed 4 bases, and the junction held 7 bases outside the gene matches. The CDR3 sequence is CASSPLGTSGRETQYF. For the CDR3, the DNA is TGTGCCAGCAGCCCACTCGGGACTAGCGGGAGAGAGACCCAGTACTTC.

The J gene is TRBJ2-4, the V gene TRBV27; possible D gene TRBD2, 6 bases. Per the germline V gene, CDR1 is MNHEY and CDR2 is SMNVEV (reference sequence). CDR3 size: 12 residues. The V end lost 5 bases, the J end lost 16 bases, and 18 bases lay between the germline ends. The DNA of the CDR3 is TGTGCCAGCAGTAACACCGGACTACCTTCCTACTTC. Translating it yields CASSNTGLPSYF.

The chain carries TRBV19 and TRBJ2-3; perhaps TRBD2 as D (6 bases). Trimming pared 5 bases from V and 6 bases from J, leaving 21 bases between. Germline-derived CDR1 and CDR2 are LNHDA and SQIVND (reference sequence). CDR3 length: 16 residues. CDR3 in DNA: TGTGCCAGTAGTCCAGGGACTTACCCGGTGGACGATACGCAGTATTTT. Translated, it gives CASSPGTYPVDDTQYF.

This clonotype showed up just a few times. The rearrangement uses TRBV20-1 and TRBJ2-5; TRBD2 aligns across 15 bases. Trimming cost V 3 bases and J 0 bases; bases outside gene matches: 14. Germline-derived CDR1 and CDR2 are DFQATT and SNEGSKA (reference sequence). The CDR3 runs to 20 residues. CDR3 sequence (DNA): TGCAGTGCTAGTAATCCCCCGGGACTAGCGGGGGGCTGGTACCAAGAGACCCAGTACTTC. This encodes CSASNPPGLAGGWYQETQYF.

Many counts were recorded for this clonotype. The chain couples TRBV12-3 or TRBV12-4 to TRBJ1-2; 7 bases are shared with TRBD1. The CDR3 contains 11 residues. Unmatched junction bases numbered 3, after V lost 6 bases and J lost 8 bases. CDR3: CASRTGKGYTF. The CDR3 bases are TGTGCCAGCAGGACAGGGAAAGGCTACACCTTC.

The V call is TRBV25-1, the J call TRBJ2-2; 11 bases match TRBD2. Losses at the gene ends were 2 bases for V and 6 bases for J; bases not matched to a gene: 17. Germline CDR1 and CDR2: MGHDK and SYGVNS. This CDR3 contains 20 residues. Here the CDR3 DNA reads TGTGCCAGCAGTGAACTCAGACCCGGGGTAGCGGGGGGGAGGGCCGGGGAGCTGTTTTTT. Translated: CASSELRPGVAGGRAGELFF. The full variable domain, completed using reference TRBV25-1 and TRBJ2-2, is EADIYQTPRYLVIGTGKKITLECSQTMGHDKMYWYQQDPGMELHLIHYSYGVNSTEKGDLSSESTVSRIRTEHFPLTLESARPSHTSQYLCASSELRPGVAGGRAGELFFGEGSRLTVL.

This clonotype was counted a few times. DNA of the CDR3: TGTGCCAGCAGTTTGGGACTCCAAAACACTGAAGCTTTCTTT. Amino acids: CASSLGLQNTEAFF. The chain uses TRBV27 and TRBJ1-1; a possible D gene is TRBD1 (5 bases). Germline V gene sequence: CDR1 MNHEY, CDR2 SMNVEV (reference sequence). This CDR3 has 14 residues. Trimming removed 3 bases from V and 2 bases from J, with 10 bases in between.